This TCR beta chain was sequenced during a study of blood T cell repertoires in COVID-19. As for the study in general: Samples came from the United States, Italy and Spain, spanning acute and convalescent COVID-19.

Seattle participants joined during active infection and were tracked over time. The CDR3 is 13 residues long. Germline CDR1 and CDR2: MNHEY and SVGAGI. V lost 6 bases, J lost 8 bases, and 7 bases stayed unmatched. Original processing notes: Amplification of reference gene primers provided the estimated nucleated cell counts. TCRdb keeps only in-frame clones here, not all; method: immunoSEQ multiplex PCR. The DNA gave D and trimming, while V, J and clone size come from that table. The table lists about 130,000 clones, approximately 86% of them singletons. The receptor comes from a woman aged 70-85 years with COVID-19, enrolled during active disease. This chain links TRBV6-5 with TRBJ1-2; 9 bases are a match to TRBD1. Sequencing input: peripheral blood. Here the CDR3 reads CASRPGQGRGYTF. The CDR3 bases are TGTGCCAGCAGACCGGGACAGGGCCGCGGCTACACCTTC.